The rows below give T cell receptor beta chains drawn from one sample of a study of preoperative IRX-2 immunotherapy in early breast cancer. The table came from immunoSEQ multiplex PCR; TCRdb's copy has only in-frame clones and leaves some out. The profile shows 9,500 to 14,000 clones, 75% to 90% of them singletons. The sequenced sample was lymph node tissue, obtained before IRX-2 immunotherapy. The receptor source for this set is a human donor with breast cancer. Both conserved end residues are part of each CDR3. Fields, in order: J gene, D gene, clone size, V gene, CDR3 DNA, CDR3 protein. D genes are given only for firm matches. The size field is filled for only some rows; it gives once, few, many or a size class.

>TRBJ1-4|TRBD1|few|TRBV29-1
TGCAGCGTTGAAGGGACAGGCCTAGGAGTTAACGAAAAACTGTTTTTT
CSVEGTGLGVNEKLFF
>TRBJ2-2|-|-|TRBV11-3
TGTGCCAGCAGCCCCCGGCGGGGACACGGGGAGCTGTTTTTT
CASSPRRGHGELFF
>TRBJ2-7|TRBD2|-|TRBV6-8
TGTGCCAGCAGCCCCGGACTAGCGGGAGCCTACGAGCAGTACTTC
CASSPGLAGAYEQYF
>TRBJ1-1|TRBD1|-|TRBV29-1
TGCAGCGTTGATCAGGACAGGGATTACACTGAAGCTTTCTTT
CSVDQDRDYTEAFF
>TRBJ2-3|TRBD1|-|TRBV6-8
TGTGCCAGCAGTTACTCGGGGACAGGCACAGATACGCAGTATTTT
CASSYSGTGTDTQYF
>TRBJ2-6|TRBD1|-|TRBV5-1
TGCGCCAGCAGCCTGACAGGGGATGGGGCCAACGTCCTGACTTTC
CASSLTGDGANVLTF
>TRBJ2-7|-|once|TRBV5-1
TGCGCCAGCAGCTTGGTACGCCAGGGAGGATCCCACGAGCAGTACTTC
CASSLVRQGGSHEQYF
>TRBJ2-5|TRBD1|-|TRBV23-1
TGCGCCAGCAGCCAAGATCTTGACAGGGAGGAGACCCAGTACTTC
CASSQDLDREETQYF
>TRBJ1-2|-|-|TRBV15
TGTGCCACCAGCAGAACGGGCCAGGGCTATGGCTACACCTTC
CATSRTGQGYGYTF
>TRBJ2-3|TRBD2|-|TRBV10-2
TGCGCCAGCAGTGAGTCCCTAGCGGGAGCAACAGATACGCAGTATTTT
CASSESLAGATDTQYF
>TRBJ2-1|-|few|TRBV14
TGTGCCAGCAGCCACCCAGCCCCAGTGTTGAAGCAGTTCTTC
CASSHPAPVLKQFF
>TRBJ1-4|-|-|TRBV11-3
TGTGCCAGCAGCCTTACAACGGGGGGACGAGAAAAACTGTTTTTT
CASSLTTGGREKLFF